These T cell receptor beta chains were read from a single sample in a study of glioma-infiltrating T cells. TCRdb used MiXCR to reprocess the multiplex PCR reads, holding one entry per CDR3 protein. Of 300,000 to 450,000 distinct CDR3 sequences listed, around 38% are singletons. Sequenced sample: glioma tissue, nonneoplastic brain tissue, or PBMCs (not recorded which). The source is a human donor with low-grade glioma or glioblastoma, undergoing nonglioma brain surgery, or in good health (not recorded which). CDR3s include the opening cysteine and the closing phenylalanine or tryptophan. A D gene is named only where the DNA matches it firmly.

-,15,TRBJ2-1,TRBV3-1,CASSHPGRVTNEQFF
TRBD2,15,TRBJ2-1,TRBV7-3,CASSLSGGNQETQFF
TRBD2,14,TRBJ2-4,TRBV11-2,CASSLGGEGNIQYF
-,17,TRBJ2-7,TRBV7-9,CASSFPRGGKGTYEQYF
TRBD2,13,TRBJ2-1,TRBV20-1,CSDPLSGIHEQFF
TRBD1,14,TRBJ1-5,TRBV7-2,CASSQTGNYQPQHF
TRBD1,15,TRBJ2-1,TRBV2,CASRPDRGGYNEQSF
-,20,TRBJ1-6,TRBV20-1,CSARDSPRAGQSSYNSPLHF
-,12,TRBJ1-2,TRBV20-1,CSASGGNYRYTF
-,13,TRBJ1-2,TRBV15,CATSRAGLDGYTF
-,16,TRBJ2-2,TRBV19,CASSIGRGLNTGELFF
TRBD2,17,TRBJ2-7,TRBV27,CASCSDRLTSGRYEQYF
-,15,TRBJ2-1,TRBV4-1,CASSQDPGLRDEQFF
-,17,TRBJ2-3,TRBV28,CSSSAQGAGAYTDTQYF
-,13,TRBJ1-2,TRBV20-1,CSARAGRNYGYTF
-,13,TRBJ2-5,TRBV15,CATSRRLDESQYF
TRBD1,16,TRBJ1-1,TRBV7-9,CASSRTGGLVNTEAFF
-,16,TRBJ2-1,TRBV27,CASSFLGFSEVREQFF
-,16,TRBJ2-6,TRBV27,CASSLGRVSGANALTF
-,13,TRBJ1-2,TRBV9,CASSARTDYGYTF
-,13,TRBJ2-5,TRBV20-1,CSATLRAQETQYF
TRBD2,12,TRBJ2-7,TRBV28,CASSSGLAEQYF
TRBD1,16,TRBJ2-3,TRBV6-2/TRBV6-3,CASSYSTGSWTDTQYF
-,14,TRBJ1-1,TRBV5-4,CASSEQQQNTEAFF
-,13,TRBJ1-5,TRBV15,CATRVGAGQPQHF
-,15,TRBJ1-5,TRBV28,CASSFVAQSNQPQHF
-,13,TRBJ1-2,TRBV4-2,CASSPERDRGYTF
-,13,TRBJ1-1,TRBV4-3,CASSQDWLSEAFF
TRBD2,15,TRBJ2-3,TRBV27,CASSAPGLAGDTQYF
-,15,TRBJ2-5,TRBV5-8,CASSLAGLDQETQYF
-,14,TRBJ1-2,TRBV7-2,CASSSLTTNYGYTF
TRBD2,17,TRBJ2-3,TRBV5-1,CASSLATSGRISDTQYF
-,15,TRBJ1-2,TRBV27,CASSFFLQTNYGYTF
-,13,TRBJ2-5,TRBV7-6,CASSLGQYGTQYF
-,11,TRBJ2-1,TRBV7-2,CASSLNYEQFF
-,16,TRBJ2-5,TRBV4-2,CASSQTGETPRETQYF
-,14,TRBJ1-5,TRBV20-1,CSVWGFNSNQPQHF
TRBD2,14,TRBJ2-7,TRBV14,CASKLSGSSYEQYF
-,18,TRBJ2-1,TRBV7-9,CASSLIGGRFGWYNEQFF
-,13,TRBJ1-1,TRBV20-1,CSAGGQLNTEAFF
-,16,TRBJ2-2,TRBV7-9,CASSSAYLARTGELFF
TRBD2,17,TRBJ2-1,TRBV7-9,CASSTRRWASGINEQFF
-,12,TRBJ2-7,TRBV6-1,CASRAEWYKQYF
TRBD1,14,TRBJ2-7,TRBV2,CASSVGQATYEQYF
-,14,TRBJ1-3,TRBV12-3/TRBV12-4,CASSQSDGGNTIYF
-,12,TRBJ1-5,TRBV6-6,CASSRQDQPQHF
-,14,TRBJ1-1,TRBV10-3,CAISVRAQNTEAFF
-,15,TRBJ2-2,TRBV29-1,CSAGRSEANTGELFF
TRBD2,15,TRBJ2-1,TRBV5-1,CASSPASGGGYEQFF
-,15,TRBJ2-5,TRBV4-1,CASSQVASIQETQYF
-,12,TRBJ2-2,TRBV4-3,CASSLPAGELFF
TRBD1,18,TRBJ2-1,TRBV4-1,CASRPWATSRGLDNEQFF
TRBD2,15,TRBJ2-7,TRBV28,CASSPQLAGVREQYF
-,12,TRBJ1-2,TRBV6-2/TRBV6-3,CASSSSNYGYTF
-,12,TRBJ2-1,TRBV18,CASSPTSNEQFF
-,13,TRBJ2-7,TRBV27,CASSFQSTYEQYF
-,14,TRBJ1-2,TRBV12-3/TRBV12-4,CDSILLQGGYGYTF